This is a list of T cell receptor beta chains from one sample in a study of CD4+ T cells in melanoma. The method was immunoSEQ multiplex PCR; TCRdb's version includes in-frame clones alone and lacks a portion of them. The table shows 40,000 to 50,000 clones, with roughly 89% occurring only once. Material for sequencing was peripheral blood. These receptors were taken from a human donor with melanoma. The CDR3 runs from the conserved cysteine through the conserved F or W. The order of the fields is J gene, clone size, V gene, D gene, CDR3 DNA, CDR3 protein. The D gene is left open where the match is weak. Clone size is given for some rows only: seen once, a few or many times, or a class if the clone is expanded.

j_gene: TRBJ2-7; abundance: .; v_gene: TRBV30; d_gene: .; CDR3nt: TGTGCCTGGAGAAGACCCTCCTACGAGCAGTACTTC; CDR3aa: CAWRRPSYEQYF
j_gene: TRBJ1-2; abundance: once; v_gene: TRBV6-5; d_gene: TRBD1; CDR3nt: TGTGCCATCAGTGACCAGGGACAGGGCTATGGCTACACCTTC; CDR3aa: CAISDQGQGYGYTF
j_gene: TRBJ2-1; abundance: .; v_gene: TRBV27; d_gene: .; CDR3nt: TGTGCCAGCAGTTTTGGGGTCGGGGGCAATGAGCAGTTCTTC; CDR3aa: CASSFGVGGNEQFF
j_gene: TRBJ2-5; abundance: .; v_gene: TRBV5-1; d_gene: .; CDR3nt: TGCGCCAGCAGCCCTGGCGCAGAGACCCAGTACTTC; CDR3aa: CASSPGAETQYF
j_gene: TRBJ1-1; abundance: .; v_gene: TRBV27; d_gene: .; CDR3nt: TGTGCCAGCAGTTTAGGCAAGATGAACACTGAAGCTTTCTTT; CDR3aa: CASSLGKMNTEAFF
j_gene: TRBJ2-3; abundance: .; v_gene: TRBV7-3; d_gene: .; CDR3nt: TGTGCCAGCAGCTTAAGAGGGGGCACAGATACGCAGTATTTT; CDR3aa: CASSLRGGTDTQYF
j_gene: TRBJ2-1; abundance: .; v_gene: TRBV7-6; d_gene: .; CDR3nt: TGTGCCAGCGGGATTCTAGGAGAGCAGTTCTTC; CDR3aa: CASGILGEQFF
j_gene: TRBJ2-2; abundance: .; v_gene: TRBV6-1; d_gene: TRBD1; CDR3nt: TGTGCCAGCAGTCAACCCAAGACAGGGTCGAGGGAGCTGTTTTTT; CDR3aa: CASSQPKTGSRELFF
j_gene: TRBJ2-1; abundance: .; v_gene: TRBV28; d_gene: TRBD2; CDR3nt: TGTGCCAGCAGTCCCGGGGGGAGCGGGGCACGGAATGAGCAGTTCTTC; CDR3aa: CASSPGGSGARNEQFF
j_gene: TRBJ1-2; abundance: .; v_gene: TRBV28; d_gene: TRBD1; CDR3nt: TGTGCCAGCAGAACCCCTGACAGGGGTGGTGGCTACACCTTC; CDR3aa: CASRTPDRGGGYTF
j_gene: TRBJ2-3; abundance: .; v_gene: TRBV6-4; d_gene: TRBD2; CDR3nt: TGTGCCAGCAGTGAAGGGACTAGCGGCACAGATACGCAGTATTTT; CDR3aa: CASSEGTSGTDTQYF
j_gene: TRBJ1-5; abundance: once; v_gene: TRBV27; d_gene: TRBD1; CDR3nt: TGTGCCAGCGGGGACAGGGCAGGCAATCAGCCCCAGCATTTT; CDR3aa: CASGDRAGNQPQHF
j_gene: TRBJ2-3; abundance: .; v_gene: TRBV11-3; d_gene: TRBD1; CDR3nt: TGTGCCAGCAGCCCGGGACAGTCGATAGATACGCAGTATTTT; CDR3aa: CASSPGQSIDTQYF
j_gene: TRBJ1-6; abundance: .; v_gene: TRBV25-1; d_gene: .; CDR3nt: TGTGCCAGCAGTACTACAGGCGGGAATTCACCCCTCCACTTT; CDR3aa: CASSTTGGNSPLHF
j_gene: TRBJ2-2; abundance: .; v_gene: TRBV20-1; d_gene: .; CDR3nt: TGCAGTGCCCTCATGGGCCGGGAGCTGTTTTTT; CDR3aa: CSALMGRELFF
j_gene: TRBJ2-3; abundance: once; v_gene: TRBV19; d_gene: .; CDR3nt: TGTGCCAGTATGGGGAGTGGCGGGGCAGATATAGATACGCAGTATTTT; CDR3aa: CASMGSGGADIDTQYF
j_gene: TRBJ1-2; abundance: .; v_gene: TRBV11-2; d_gene: TRBD1; CDR3nt: TGTGCCAGCAGCTTAGCCAGACAGGGTTCGAACTATGGCTACACCTTC; CDR3aa: CASSLARQGSNYGYTF
j_gene: TRBJ2-7; abundance: .; v_gene: TRBV5-4; d_gene: TRBD2; CDR3nt: TGTGCCAGCAGCCCCGGGACTAGCGGGCCTCCCTCCTACGAGCAGTACTTC; CDR3aa: CASSPGTSGPPSYEQYF
j_gene: TRBJ1-2; abundance: once; v_gene: TRBV28; d_gene: TRBD1; CDR3nt: TGTGCCAGCAGCATACGGCCGGGACAGGGGAGCGGCTACACCTTC; CDR3aa: CASSIRPGQGSGYTF
j_gene: TRBJ1-2; abundance: .; v_gene: TRBV7-2; d_gene: .; CDR3nt: TGTGCCAGCAGCTTAGCCAGGGTGTCTGGCTACACCTTC; CDR3aa: CASSLARVSGYTF
j_gene: TRBJ2-1; abundance: .; v_gene: TRBV7-9; d_gene: TRBD2; CDR3nt: TGTGCCAGCGAATTACCCAGGGCGGCTAGCGGGGGAAACTACAATGAGCAGTTCTTC; CDR3aa: CASELPRAASGGNYNEQFF
j_gene: TRBJ2-6; abundance: .; v_gene: TRBV6-1; d_gene: .; CDR3nt: TGTGCCAGCAGTGAGTATGCGAGCTCTGGGGCCAACGTCCTGACTTTC; CDR3aa: CASSEYASSGANVLTF
j_gene: TRBJ1-4; abundance: .; v_gene: TRBV14; d_gene: TRBD1; CDR3nt: TGTGCCAGCAGCCAAGCGTCTAGGGGGCGGTATGAAAAACTGTTTTTT; CDR3aa: CASSQASRGRYEKLFF
j_gene: TRBJ2-7; abundance: once; v_gene: TRBV6-5; d_gene: TRBD2; CDR3nt: TGTGCCAGCAGTTACTCAGCTAGCGGGGTTACCTACGAGCAGTACTTC; CDR3aa: CASSYSASGVTYEQYF
j_gene: TRBJ1-1; abundance: .; v_gene: TRBV28; d_gene: .; CDR3nt: TGTGCCAGCAGTTCCCTTTTGTCCACAAGGGGGAACACTGAAGCTTTCTTT; CDR3aa: CASSSLLSTRGNTEAFF
j_gene: TRBJ1-1; abundance: once; v_gene: TRBV6-1; d_gene: TRBD1; CDR3nt: TGTGCCAGCAGTACAGGGGTGAACACTGAAGCTTTCTTT; CDR3aa: CASSTGVNTEAFF
j_gene: TRBJ1-2; abundance: .; v_gene: TRBV7-9; d_gene: TRBD1; CDR3nt: TGTGCCAGCAGCTTATCGGGACAGCACTATGGCTACACCTTC; CDR3aa: CASSLSGQHYGYTF
j_gene: TRBJ1-4; abundance: .; v_gene: TRBV5-4; d_gene: .; CDR3nt: TGTGCCAGCAGCTTCGCGGGGGCAACTAATGAAAAACTGTTTTTT; CDR3aa: CASSFAGATNEKLFF
j_gene: TRBJ2-2; abundance: .; v_gene: TRBV27; d_gene: .; CDR3nt: TGTGCCAGCAGACTGGGGGTTTGGATCGGGGAGCTGTTTTTT; CDR3aa: CASRLGVWIGELFF
j_gene: TRBJ1-2; abundance: .; v_gene: TRBV10-1; d_gene: TRBD1; CDR3nt: TGCGCCAGCAGTGACCGGACAGGGGGCGGATATGGCTACACCTTC; CDR3aa: CASSDRTGGGYGYTF
j_gene: TRBJ2-1; abundance: .; v_gene: TRBV30; d_gene: TRBD2; CDR3nt: TGTGCCTGGAACGGCGGTAGAACAAGCGGGGTTAGGAATGAGCAGTTCTTC; CDR3aa: CAWNGGRTSGVRNEQFF
j_gene: TRBJ2-2; abundance: once; v_gene: TRBV14; d_gene: TRBD1; CDR3nt: TGTGCCAGCAGCTACGACAGGGGCTTAGGGGAGCTGTTTTTT; CDR3aa: CASSYDRGLGELFF
j_gene: TRBJ2-1; abundance: .; v_gene: TRBV4-2; d_gene: TRBD1; CDR3nt: TGTGCCAGCAGCCAAGAGGCGGGACAGGGACGGAATGAGCAGTTCTTC; CDR3aa: CASSQEAGQGRNEQFF
j_gene: TRBJ2-5; abundance: .; v_gene: TRBV7-9; d_gene: .; CDR3nt: TGTGCCAGCAGCTTAACTGTCCAGCAAGAGACCCAGTACTTC; CDR3aa: CASSLTVQQETQYF
j_gene: TRBJ1-5; abundance: .; v_gene: TRBV28; d_gene: .; CDR3nt: TGTGCCAGCAGACCTAGGGGTCAGCCCCAGCATTTT; CDR3aa: CASRPRGQPQHF
j_gene: TRBJ1-2; abundance: many; v_gene: TRBV6-5; d_gene: .; CDR3nt: TGTGCCAGCAGTTACTCTGGAAAGGGAGGCTACACCTTC; CDR3aa: CASSYSGKGGYTF
j_gene: TRBJ1-1; abundance: few; v_gene: TRBV30; d_gene: .; CDR3nt: TGTGCCGGGCAGGGGCACCTACTAGGGAACACTGAAGCTTTCTTT; CDR3aa: CAGQGHLLGNTEAFF
j_gene: TRBJ1-5; abundance: .; v_gene: TRBV5-8; d_gene: .; CDR3nt: TGTGCCAGCAGCGTCGGGACACACAATCAGCCCCAGCATTTT; CDR3aa: CASSVGTHNQPQHF
j_gene: TRBJ2-7; abundance: .; v_gene: TRBV7-9; d_gene: .; CDR3nt: TGTGCCAGCAGCTTAGTCACAGGGAGCCCCTACGAGCAGTACTTC; CDR3aa: CASSLVTGSPYEQYF
j_gene: TRBJ2-7; abundance: .; v_gene: TRBV5-6; d_gene: TRBD2; CDR3nt: TGTGCCAGCAGTGGGAGGGAGTTCGCCTCCTACGAGCAGTACTTC; CDR3aa: CASSGREFASYEQYF
j_gene: TRBJ1-5; abundance: .; v_gene: TRBV10-2; d_gene: .; CDR3nt: TGCGCCAGCAGTGAGTCCCGGGGGCCGCAGCCCCAGCATTTT; CDR3aa: CASSESRGPQPQHF
j_gene: TRBJ1-5; abundance: .; v_gene: TRBV18; d_gene: TRBD1; CDR3nt: TGTGCCAGCTCACCCGGACAGGGGGCGAATCAGCCCCAGCATTTT; CDR3aa: CASSPGQGANQPQHF
j_gene: TRBJ1-5; abundance: .; v_gene: TRBV7-9; d_gene: TRBD1; CDR3nt: TGTGCCAGCAGCCGGGACAGGGAAGATCGCACTCAGCCCCAGCATTTT; CDR3aa: CASSRDREDRTQPQHF
j_gene: TRBJ1-1; abundance: .; v_gene: TRBV4-1; d_gene: .; CDR3nt: TGCGCCAGCAGCTATTGGGCCAGGGAGACTGAAGCTTTCTTT; CDR3aa: CASSYWARETEAFF